These T cell receptor beta chains were read from a single sample in a study of T cells in Graves' hyperthyroidism and ophthalmopathy. TCRdb called the multiplex PCR reads again in MiXCR, with one record for every CDR3 protein. This table has around 600,000 distinct CDR3 sequences, 13% to 15% appearing once. Sequencing used blood. Every receptor here comes from a woman aged 18-35 years with Graves' ophthalmopathy. CDR3s include the opening cysteine and the closing phenylalanine or tryptophan. The D gene is left open where the match is weak. Expanded clones get a size class; other rows say once, few or many, or leave the size out.

>TRBD1|TRBJ2-2|TRBV27|-
CASPGQVVGKMKEKLFF
TGTGCCAGCCCCGGACAGGTGGTAGGAAAAATGAAGGAAAAGCTGTTTTTT
>-|TRBJ2-5|TRBV3-1|many
CASSQYDWYFRETQYF
TGTGCCAGCAGCCAATATGACTGGTACTTCAGAGAGACCCAGTACTTC
>TRBD2|TRBJ2-1|TRBV5-4|few
CASSFGASGNNEQFF
TGTGCCAGCAGCTTTGGGGCTAGCGGAAACAATGAGCAGTTCTTC
>TRBD1|TRBJ1-5|TRBV28|many
CASSPFRGNSNQPQHF
TGTGCCAGCAGTCCCTTCAGGGGGAATAGCAATCAGCCCCAGCATTTT
>-|TRBJ1-4|TRBV4-1|many
CASSRVGRSSPEKLFF
TGCGCCAGCAGCCGCGTGGGGAGGTCGTCACCTGAAAAACTGTTTTTT
>-|TRBJ2-1|TRBV28|few
CASSFQGTPEGNEQFF
TGTGCCAGCAGTTTTCAGGGGACCCCTGAGGGAAATGAGCAGTTCTTC
>-|TRBJ2-7|TRBV11-3|many
CASSLVYQGYEQYF
TGTGCCAGCAGCTTAGTATACCAAGGCTACGAGCAGTACTTC
>-|TRBJ2-7|TRBV3-1|-
CASSLRTGNWEEQYF
TGTGCCAGCAGCCTCCGGACGGGGAATTGGGAAGAGCAGTACTTC
>TRBD1|TRBJ2-1|TRBV3-1|once
CASNQGAGDNEQFF
TGTGCCAGCAACCAGGGGGCTGGCGACAATGAGCAGTTCTTC
>-|TRBJ2-3|TRBV27|many
CASSPSRGATDTQYF
TGTGCCAGCAGCCCCTCCAGGGGAGCCACAGATACGCAGTATTTT
>-|TRBJ2-2|TRBV19|many
CASSIHAGELFF
TGTGCCAGTAGTATCCACGCCGGGGAGCTGTTTTTT
>TRBD2|TRBJ2-7|TRBV11-3|many
CASSFRGVRYEQYF
TGTGCCAGCAGCTTCCGGGGGGTTCGCTACGAGCAGTACTTC
>TRBD1|TRBJ2-7|TRBV11-1|many
CASTLRGQADGEQYF
TGTGCCAGCACTCTAAGGGGACAGGCTGACGGAGAGCAGTACTTC
>-|TRBJ1-1|TRBV14|-
CASSQERQLNTEAFF
TGTGCCAGCAGCCAAGAAAGACAGCTGAACACTGAAGCTTTCTTT
>-|TRBJ1-4|TRBV5-1|few
CASSLEGQHATNEKLFF
TGCGCCAGCAGCTTGGAGGGACAACATGCAACTAATGAAAAACTGTTTTTT
>-|TRBJ1-2|TRBV13|few
CASSLGPGVVYGYTF
TGTGCCAGCAGCTTAGGCCCGGGGGTAGTCTATGGCTACACCTTC
>-|TRBJ2-2|TRBV7-9|-
CASSLATLAAGELFF
TGTGCCAGCAGCTTAGCCACCTTAGCGGCCGGGGAGCTGTTTTTT